This entry lists 13 T cell receptor beta chains sequenced from one sample in a study of control samples from healthy donors and cancer patients. Clones were sequenced by immunoSEQ multiplex PCR, and TCRdb holds only the in-frame ones, with some missing. The top ten hold about 5.6% of the sample, which has some 140,000 clones, roughly 94% seen once. Sequencing was performed on blood. The receptor source for this set is a middle-aged man in good health.

V gene TRBV12-5 combines with J gene TRBJ2-7; perhaps D is TRBD1 or TRBD2 (5 bases each). The germline V gene encodes CDR1 LGHNT and CDR2 FRNRAP. The CDR3 length is 14 residues. Deletions cut 3 bases from V and 2 bases from J, with 11 bases between. CDR3 DNA sequence: TGTGCTAGTGGTTTCGGGGACCGACCCTACGAGCAGTACTTC. Residues: CASGFGDRPYEQYF.

The rearrangement joins TRBV6-5 to TRBJ1-5, with unresolved D. Germline V CDR1 and CDR2: MNHEY, SVGAGI. The CDR3 runs 13 residues. Trimming cost V 0 bases and J 4 bases, with 4 bases left between them. The CDR3 coding sequence is TGTGCCAGCAGTTACTCGGCGAATCAGCCCCAGCATTTT. This translates into CASSYSANQPQHF.

The chain uses TRBV27 and TRBJ2-7; 8 nucleotides match TRBD2. V trimming: 5 bases; J trimming: 12 bases; junction bases outside the gene matches: 15. The germline CDR1 and CDR2 sequences are MNHEY and SMNVEV (reference sequence). The length of the CDR3 is 14 residues. In DNA, the CDR3 is TGTGCCAGCAGTGCCCGGTCGTCCGGGACTAGACCGTACTTC. Its translation is CASSARSSGTRPYF.

This sequence joins TRBV2 and TRBJ2-7; 7 nucleotides line up with TRBD1. Germline CDR1 reads SNHLY; CDR2 reads FYNNEI. V lost 6 bases, J lost 3 bases, and 5 bases stayed unmatched. The CDR3 contains 13 residues. DNA of the CDR3: TGTGCCAGCAGAGAGACAGGGAGCTACGAGCAGTACTTC. Amino acids: CASRETGSYEQYF.

CDR3 in amino acids: CASSSDRKAFF. DNA for the CDR3: TGTGCCAGCAGCTCGGACCGAAAAGCTTTCTTT. The rearrangement links TRBV7-9 to TRBJ1-1, with unresolved D. The CDR3 has 11 residues. The V end was cut by 4 bases, the J end by 9 bases, with 9 bases between. CDR1 SEHNR and CDR2 FQNEAQ come from the germline V gene (reference sequence).

The chain joins TRBV6-5 to TRBJ1-6; D might be TRBD1 (5 bases). Germline assignment: CDR1 MNHEY and CDR2 SVGAGI. Trimming shortened V by 10 bases and J by 7 bases, and 11 bases separated the two germline ends. The CDR3 loop spans 12 amino acids. The DNA for the CDR3 is TGTGCCACCGCGAGACAGAATTCACCCCTCCACTTT. Its translation: CATARQNSPLHF.

The gene calls are TRBV28 and TRBJ1-2; D ambiguous. In germline, CDR1 is MDHEN, CDR2 SYDVKM. V was pared by 8 bases and J by 0 bases, with 10 bases between. CDR3 length equals 13 residues. The CDR3 here is CASQSGPNYGYTF. The CDR3 region has the DNA TGTGCCAGCCAGTCAGGCCCTAACTATGGCTACACCTTC.

This chain connects TRBV6-1 to TRBJ1-4, with D unresolved. V lost 3 bases and J 11 bases, leaving 7 bases between the germline ends. Germline V gene data show CDR1 as MNHNS and CDR2 as SASEGT. CDR3 length: 11 amino acids. This CDR3 reads CASSDLGKLFF. CDR3 nucleotide sequence: TGTGCCAGCAGTGACCTAGGGAAACTGTTTTTT.

This clone was recorded once. The chain combines TRBV30 with TRBJ1-1; D unresolved. The CDR3 is 14 amino acids. The germline V and J ends were trimmed by 0 bases and 5 bases, with 13 bases remaining between them. Germline CDR1 GTSNPN, CDR2 SVGIG (reference sequence). This CDR3 is CAWSVEGEETEAFF. DNA of the CDR3: TGTGCCTGGAGTGTGGAGGGCGAGGAGACTGAAGCTTTCTTT. Full variable domain (remainder filled in from reference TRBV30 and TRBJ1-1): SQTIHQWPATLVQPVGSPLSLECTVEGTSNPNLYWYRQAAGRGLQLLFYSVGIGQISSEVPQNLSASRPQDRQFILSSKKLLLSDSGFYLCAWSVEGEETEAFFGQGTRLTVV.

V usage is TRBV5-1 and J usage is TRBJ2-3, with D unclear. V was cut by 1 base and J by 4 bases, with 7 bases left in between. CDR3 length equals 13 residues. Germline V gene lookup returns CDR1 SGHRS and CDR2 YFSETQ. The DNA of the CDR3 is TGCGCCAGCAGCTTGTCCACACCAGATACGCAGTATTTT. It translates to CASSLSTPDTQYF. Using reference TRBV5-1 and TRBJ2-3 for the parts outside the CDR3, the full variable domain is KAGVTQTPRYLIKTRGQQVTLSCSPISGHRSVSWYQQTPGQGLQFLFEYFSETQRNKGNFPGRFSGRQFSNSRSEMNVSTLELGDSALYLCASSLSTPDTQYFGPGTRLTVL.

The chain couples TRBV6-2 or TRBV6-3 to TRBJ2-2, with D possibly TRBD1 on 6 matching bases. With 6 bases removed from V and 6 bases from J, the gap between germline ends came to 17 bases. This CDR3 is 15 amino acids long. CDR1 and CDR2 from the germline V gene are MNHEY and SVGEGT. For the CDR3, the DNA is TGTGCCAGCAGCCGGCGGGCGGACAGTGCCGGGGAGCTGTTTTTT. Translating gives CASSRRADSAGELFF.

The genes are TRBV3-1 (or the pseudogene TRBV3-2) and TRBJ1-6, with D perhaps TRBD1 (6 bases). Germline V gives CDR1 LGHDT, CDR2 YNNKEL (reference sequence). V was pared by 2 bases and J by 7 bases, with 15 bases between. The CDR3 contains 16 residues. In DNA form, the CDR3 reads TGTGCCAGCAGCCAACTATCAGGGGCAGGAAATTCACCCCTCCACTTT. This codes for CASSQLSGAGNSPLHF.

V and J are TRBV30 and TRBJ2-3; TRBD1 is a possible D gene (6 bases). The CDR3 is made up of 13 amino acids. Trimming left V 2 bases short and J 7 bases short, with 13 bases between. Germline CDR1 is GTSNPN and CDR2 is SVGIG (reference sequence). The CDR3 region is CAWSLGQRNTQYF. For the CDR3, the DNA is TGTGCCTGGAGTCTCGGACAGAGGAATACGCAGTATTTT.